Below, 21 T cell receptor beta chains from the same sample are listed, as sequenced in a study of long-term antiretroviral therapy in people with HIV. Survey-level immunoSEQ v3.0 assays were run. This table comes from immunoSEQ multiplex PCR, and its TCRdb copy is limited to in-frame clones, with some not included. The sample lists tens of thousands of clones, about 94% occurring once. The source was unsorted PBMCs, collected 6.2 years after starting antiretroviral therapy. All receptors come from a man aged 40-49 years with HIV.

V is TRBV7-6 and J is TRBJ2-1; TRBD2 might be the D (7 bases). Germline CDR1 SGHVS, CDR2 FNYEAQ. This CDR3 has 14 amino acids. With 6 bases removed from V and 7 bases from J, the gap between germline ends came to 16 bases. The CDR3 is CASSEGGPGNEQFF. The CDR3, as DNA: TGTGCCAGCAGTGAGGGGGGGCCGGGGAATGAGCAGTTCTTC. The complete variable domain, with remaining parts taken from reference TRBV7-6 and TRBJ2-1, reads GAGVSQSPRYKVTKRGQDVALRCDPISGHVSLYWYRQALGQGPEFLTYFNYEAQQDKSGLPNDRFSAERPEGSISTLTIQRTEQRDSAMYRCASSEGGPGNEQFFGPGTRLTVL.

The J gene is TRBJ1-5, the V gene TRBV4-1; D gene ambiguous. V gave up 0 bases and J gave up 2 bases, with 17 bases separating them. Germline values: CDR1 MGHRA, CDR2 YSYEKL. The CDR3 spans 18 residues. In DNA, the CDR3 is TGCGCCAGCAGCCAAGATTGGGCTATGGGATTTGGCAATCAGCCCCAGCATTTT. It is translated as CASSQDWAMGFGNQPQHF.

The V call is TRBV7-9, the J call TRBJ1-1; perhaps TRBD1 as D (5 bases). V lost 5 bases to trimming and J lost 0 bases, with 13 bases between them. The length of the CDR3 is 15 residues. Germline V gene sequence: CDR1 SEHNR, CDR2 FQNEAQ (reference sequence). In nucleotides, the CDR3 is TGTGCCAGCAGCCCTAGCGAGGGGATGAACACTGAAGCTTTCTTT. Protein: CASSPSEGMNTEAFF.

This CDR3 reads CASSLGLNSGGTQDGYTF. CDR3 DNA: TGTGCCAGCAGCTTGGGCCTTAACTCAGGGGGCACCCAAGATGGCTACACCTTC. The rearrangement uses TRBV5-5 and TRBJ1-2; 8 bases are a match to TRBD1. In germline, CDR1 is SGHKS, CDR2 YYEKEE (reference sequence). The CDR3 consists of 18 residues. V dropped 0 bases and J dropped 6; count of bases not matched to a gene: 16.

The rearrangement uses TRBV28 and TRBJ2-7, with D maybe TRBD1 (5 bases). Germline V lookup: CDR1 MDHEN, CDR2 SYDVKM. V was cut by 8 bases and J by 0 bases, with 11 bases left in between. The CDR3 loop spans 13 amino acids. CDR3: CASGSDSSYEQYF. The CDR3 DNA sequence: TGTGCCAGCGGCAGTGACAGCTCCTACGAGCAGTACTTC.

The chain is built from TRBV11-2 and TRBJ2-3; no clear D gene. Germline V lookup: CDR1 SGHAT, CDR2 FQNNGV. Between the trimmed V and J ends, which lost 7 bases and 4 bases, there was a span of 12 bases. The CDR3 has 13 amino acids. In DNA form, the CDR3 reads TGTGCCAGCAACACTTACCCCGCAGATACGCAGTATTTT. This gives the protein CASNTYPADTQYF.

The chain joins TRBV4-2 to TRBJ1-4, with TRBD1 matching 9 bases. With 1 base clipped from V and 0 bases from J, the junction kept 3 bases outside the gene matches. Germline V gene data show CDR1 as LGHNA and CDR2 as YNFKEQ. The CDR3 is 17 residues long. CDR3 sequence (DNA): TGTGCCAGCAGCCAAGGGACAGGGGATTCAACTAATGAAAAACTGTTTTTT. It is translated as CASSQGTGDSTNEKLFF.

In the case of this clone: Other DNA sequences of this sample code for an identical CDR3. CDR3 in amino acids: CSASDHEQFF. The CDR3 DNA is TGCAGTGCTAGTGACCATGAGCAGTTCTTC. The chain recombines TRBV20-1 with TRBJ2-1; no clear D gene. The CDR3 length is 10 residues. CDR1 and CDR2 (germline): DFQATT, SNEGSKA (reference sequence). Trimming removed 3 bases from V and 8 bases from J, with 5 bases in between.

V gene TRBV14 combines with J gene TRBJ2-1; 8 bases are a match to TRBD2. Per the germline V gene, CDR1 is SGHDN and CDR2 is FVKESK. Losses at the gene ends were 0 bases for V and 8 bases for J; bases not matched to a gene: 6. The CDR3 has 15 amino acids. This CDR3 reads CASSQDPSGGDEQFF. CDR3 in DNA: TGTGCCAGCAGCCAAGATCCATCGGGGGGGGATGAGCAGTTCTTC.

This clone appeared a few times. The chain links TRBV7-9 to TRBJ1-5; D remains ambiguous. V dropped 1 base and J dropped 7 bases, with 5 bases sitting between them. CDR1 is SEHNR and CDR2 is FQNEAQ in the germline V gene (reference sequence). The CDR3 is 12 amino acids. The CDR3 DNA is TGTGCCAGCAGCTTAGACGGACAGCCCCAGCATTTT. As protein: CASSLDGQPQHF.

This clone was picked up one time. V is TRBV5-6 and J is TRBJ1-1; 10 positions agree with TRBD1. Germline V gives CDR1 SGHDT, CDR2 YYEEEE. Losses at the gene ends were 4 bases for V and 2 bases for J; bases not matched to a gene: 5. The CDR3 has 15 amino acids. The CDR3 reads CASSRGQGVNTEAFF. CDR3 bases: TGTGCCAGCAGCAGAGGACAGGGGGTAAACACTGAAGCTTTCTTT.

This clone has only one observation. V gene TRBV29-1 combines with J gene TRBJ1-3, with D unresolved. The CDR3 runs to 14 residues. V lost 1 base to trimming and J lost 0 bases, with 7 bases between them. Looked up from germline, CDR1 is SQVTM and CDR2 is ANQGSEA. CDR3 loop: CSVEGSDSGNTIYF. CDR3 DNA sequence: TGCAGCGTTGAAGGTTCCGACTCTGGAAACACCATATATTTT. Together with reference TRBV29-1 and TRBJ1-3, the CDR3 gives the full variable domain: SAVISQKPSRDICQRGTSLTIQCQVDSQVTMMFWYRQQPGQSLTLIATANQGSEATYESGFVIDKFPISRPNLTFSTLTVSNMSPEDSSIYLCSVEGSDSGNTIYFGEGSWLTVV.

The rearrangement joins TRBV7-9 to TRBJ2-3, with D possibly called TRBD1 or TRBD2 (6 bases each). Germline CDR1 and CDR2: SEHNR and FQNEAQ (reference sequence). The CDR3 loop spans 14 amino acids. V dropped 6 bases and J dropped 4 bases, with 14 bases sitting between them. This chain's CDR3 is CASRISGAPDTQYF. The CDR3, as DNA: TGTGCCAGCAGGATCTCGGGGGCCCCAGATACGCAGTATTTT.

The V gene is TRBV14, the J gene TRBJ2-3, with 8 bases aligning to TRBD2. Trimming cost V 2 bases and J 4 bases; bases outside gene matches: 5. The germline V gene has CDR1 SGHDN and CDR2 FVKESK. This CDR3 is built from 15 residues. CDR3 DNA: TGTGCCAGCAGCCAACTTGCGGGGGGCGCAGATACGCAGTATTTT. This translates into CASSQLAGGADTQYF. Drawing the rest from reference TRBV14 and TRBJ2-3, the complete variable domain is EAGVTQFPSHSVIEKGQTVTLRCDPISGHDNLYWYRRVMGKEIKFLLHFVKESKQDESGMPNNRFLAERTGGTYSTLKVQPAELEDSGVYFCASSQLAGGADTQYFGPGTRLTVL.

The chain has TRBV7-9 and TRBJ2-7, with 11 bases that match TRBD2. This CDR3 region has 15 residues. The V gene end was trimmed by 5 bases and the J gene end by 1 base; junction bases not matched to a gene: 4. Germline lookup yields CDR1 SEHNR and CDR2 FQNEAQ (reference sequence). CDR3 sequence reads: CASSGGLAGSYEQYF. CDR3 coding DNA: TGTGCCAGCAGCGGAGGACTAGCGGGTTCCTACGAGCAGTACTTC.

This clone was seen only once. V is TRBV7-9 and J is TRBJ1-1, with D hard to call. The germline gives CDR1 SEHNR, CDR2 FQNEAQ (reference sequence). Trimming stripped 5 bases from V and 1 base from J, with 5 bases between. CDR3 length equals 12 residues. Written as DNA, the CDR3 is TGTGCCAGCAGCCTGTCGAACACTGAAGCTTTCTTT. Protein sequence: CASSLSNTEAFF.

The rearrangement uses TRBV11-2 and TRBJ1-1, with 9 bases lining up with TRBD1. This CDR3 is built from 13 residues. The trim removed 5 bases at V and 8 bases at J, leaving 6 bases unmatched. The germline V gene has CDR1 SGHAT and CDR2 FQNNGV. CDR3: CASSGDRDTEAFF. In DNA form, the CDR3 reads TGTGCCAGCAGCGGGGACAGGGATACGGAAGCTTTCTTT.

The V and J genes are TRBV5-4 and TRBJ2-1; D possibly corresponds to TRBD2 (7 bases). V was clipped by 0 bases and J by 5 bases, with 15 bases between them. The germline V gene has CDR1 SGHNT and CDR2 YYREEE (reference sequence). This CDR3 comprises 16 residues. The CDR3, as DNA: TGTGCCAGCAGCTTGGGGGGGGGCCTTATCCACAATGAGCAGTTCTTC. This translates into CASSLGGGLIHNEQFF.

The rearrangement links TRBV7-6 to TRBJ2-5, with 10 nucleotides matching TRBD2. The CDR3 runs to 16 residues. Germline V CDR1 and CDR2: SGHVS, FNYEAQ. Trimming cost V 4 bases and J 4 bases; bases outside gene matches: 9. This CDR3 reads CASSSSALAGTETQYF. The DNA of the CDR3 is TGTGCCAGCAGCTCCAGCGCACTAGCGGGAACAGAGACCCAGTACTTC.

The V call is TRBV25-1, the J call TRBJ1-2; 9 bases align to TRBD1. The germline CDR1 and CDR2 sequences are MGHDK and SYGVNS. The CDR3 runs 18 residues. V gave up 6 bases and J gave up 5 bases; unmatched junction bases: 19. CDR3: CASRGDRDSGAIRYGYTF. The DNA for the CDR3 is TGTGCCAGCAGGGGGGACAGGGACTCGGGGGCTATTCGTTATGGCTACACCTTC.

The V call is TRBV27, the J call TRBJ2-2, with D uncertain. Germline loops: CDR1 MNHEY, CDR2 SMNVEV (reference sequence). This CDR3 region has 12 residues. V was cut by 3 bases and J by 4 bases, with 3 bases left in between. In DNA form, the CDR3 reads TGTGCCAGCAGTTTCAGCACCGGGGAGCTGTTTTTT. Translation: CASSFSTGELFF.